This entry lists 5 T cell receptor beta chains sequenced from one sample in a study of blood T cell repertoires in COVID-19 (dated by TCRdb to the early 2020s). The library was prepared using the immunoSEQ multiplex PCR assay. TCRdb holds this immuneACCESS table with in-frame rearrangements only. Some clones are missing; in checked studies, unresolved V genes explain under half, and the rest has no known cause. The sample yields approximately 350,000 clones; roughly 89% were counted once. The top ten constitute about 3.5% of the sample. The sequenced sample was peripheral blood. The receptor set was obtained from a young woman who had recovered from COVID-19.

This sequence joins TRBV7-8 and TRBJ2-1; 7 positions match TRBD2. V was clipped by 5 bases and J by 2 bases; unmatched bases: 9. This CDR3 contains 16 residues. Looked up from germline, CDR1 is SGHVS and CDR2 is FQNEAQ. The CDR3 reads CASSPETGRAYNEQFF. The CDR3, as DNA: TGTGCCAGCAGCCCCGAGACGGGGAGGGCCTACAATGAGCAGTTCTTC.

V gene TRBV7-2 combines with J gene TRBJ2-1, with D perhaps TRBD1 (5 bases). This CDR3 has 13 residues. V lost 4 bases and J 7 bases, leaving 11 bases between the germline ends. CDR1 and CDR2 from the germline V gene are SGHTA and FQGNSA. CDR3 region: CASSSTGTNEQFF. The CDR3 bases are TGTGCCAGCAGCTCCACAGGCACAAATGAGCAGTTCTTC.

The CDR3 sequence is CSASPGTSRHEQFF. The DNA of the CDR3 is TGCAGTGCTAGTCCGGGGACTAGCCGCCATGAGCAGTTCTTC. This chain uses TRBV20-1 with TRBJ2-1, with TRBD2 matching 9 bases. CDR1 and CDR2 (germline): DFQATT, SNEGSKA (reference sequence). The CDR3 has 14 residues. V lost 3 bases and J lost 8; bases outside the gene matches: 8.

The chain joins TRBV3-1 (or the pseudogene TRBV3-2) to TRBJ2-7, with 11 bases that match TRBD2. The CDR3 loop spans 16 amino acids. Germline CDR1 LGHDT, CDR2 YNNKEL (reference sequence). The junction had 8 bases not matched to a gene; V was cut back by 4 bases and J by 3 bases. CDR3 amino acids: CASSPTTSGSGYEQYV. The DNA of the CDR3 is TGTGCCAGCAGCCCTACTACTAGCGGGAGTGGCTACGAGCAGTACGTC.

The chain has TRBV2 and TRBJ2-1; 9 nucleotides line up with TRBD2. V shed 2 bases, J shed 4 bases, and the junction held 9 bases outside the gene matches. The CDR3 totals 17 residues. Germline V CDR1 and CDR2: SNHLY, FYNNEI. For the CDR3, the DNA is TGTGCCAGCAGTGAATGGTTATTAGCGGGAGAGTACAATGAGCAGTTCTTC. As protein: CASSEWLLAGEYNEQFF.